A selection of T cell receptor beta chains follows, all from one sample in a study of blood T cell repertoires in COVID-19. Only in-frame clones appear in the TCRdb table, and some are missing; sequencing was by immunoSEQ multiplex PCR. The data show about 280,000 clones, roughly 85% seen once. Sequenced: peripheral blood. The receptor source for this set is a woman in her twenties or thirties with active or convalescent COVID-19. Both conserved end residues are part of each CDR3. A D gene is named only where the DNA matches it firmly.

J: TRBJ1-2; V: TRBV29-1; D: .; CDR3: CSVESGGEGGPYGYTF
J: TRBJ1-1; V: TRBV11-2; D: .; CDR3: CASSPNRDLEAFF
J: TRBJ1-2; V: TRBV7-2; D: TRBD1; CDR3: CASSLRTGGIGYTF
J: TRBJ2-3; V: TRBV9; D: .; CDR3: CASSPGGVPDTQYF
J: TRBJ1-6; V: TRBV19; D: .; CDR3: CASSVRTGVYNSPLHF
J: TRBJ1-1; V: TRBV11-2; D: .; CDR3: CASSPARGVSTEAFF
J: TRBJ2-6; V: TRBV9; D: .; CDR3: CASSGRRASGANVLTF
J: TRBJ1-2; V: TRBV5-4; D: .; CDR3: CASSLVPGNGYTF
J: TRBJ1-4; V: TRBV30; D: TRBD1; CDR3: CAWSPRTGGVEKLFF
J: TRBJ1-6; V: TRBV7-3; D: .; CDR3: CASSLGRAEGSPLHF
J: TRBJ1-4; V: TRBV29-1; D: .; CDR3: CSVDQGNNEKLFF
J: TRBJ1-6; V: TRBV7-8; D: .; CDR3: CASSLKRGSSPLHF
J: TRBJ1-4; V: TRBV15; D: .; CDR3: CATSNPSGAEKLFF
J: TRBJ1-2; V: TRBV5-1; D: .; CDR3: CASKRDYGYTF
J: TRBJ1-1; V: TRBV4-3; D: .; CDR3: CASSQRGLNTEAFF
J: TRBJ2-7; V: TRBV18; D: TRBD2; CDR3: CASGPKRGAATPYEQYF
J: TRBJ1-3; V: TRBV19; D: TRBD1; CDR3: CASRDRGGRNTIYF
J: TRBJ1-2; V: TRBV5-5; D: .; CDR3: CASSSNFPEAYGYTF
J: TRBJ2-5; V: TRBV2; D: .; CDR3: CASVSSGTQYF
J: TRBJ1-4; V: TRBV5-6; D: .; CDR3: CASSRPQGNTNEKLFF
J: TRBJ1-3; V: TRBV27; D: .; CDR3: CASSFSFGNTIYF
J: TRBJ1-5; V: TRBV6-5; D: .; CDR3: CAGRRGGLQPQHF